Shown below are 7 T cell receptor beta chains from a single sample sequenced in a study of technical replicates of blood from several donors. The assay was immunoSEQ multiplex PCR, and TCRdb's table has in-frame clones only and misses some. The sample holds about 97,000 clones, 85% to 95% seen once. The specimen sequenced was T cells isolated from PBMCs. The receptors were gathered from a human donor in good health.

The V gene is TRBV25-1, the J gene TRBJ2-7; 12 positions match TRBD2. The CDR3 consists of 15 residues. With V trimmed by 4 bases and J by 5 bases, 6 bases remained unmatched. CDR1 is MGHDK and CDR2 is SYGVNS in the germline V gene. CDR3 nucleotides: TGTGCCAGCAGTGCCTCTAGCGGGAGGGAAGACGAGCAGTACTTC. Translated: CASSASSGREDEQYF.

Only one count was recorded for this clone. The V gene is TRBV29-1, the J gene TRBJ1-2; D perhaps matches TRBD1 (6 bases). Per germline, CDR1 SQVTM and CDR2 ANQGSEA. V lost 7 bases to trimming and J lost 1 base, with 16 bases between them. The CDR3 loop spans 14 amino acids. CDR3 protein: CSAPRGGSNYGYTF. CDR3 DNA: TGCAGCGCCCCTAGGGGGGGCAGTAACTATGGCTACACCTTC.

The genes are TRBV19 and TRBJ2-7; TRBD1 aligns across 11 bases. This CDR3 has 14 amino acids. Germline values: CDR1 LNHDA, CDR2 SQIVND (reference sequence). V gave up 3 bases and J gave up 7 bases; unmatched junction bases: 5. The CDR3 region is CASSIGQGAAEQYF. In DNA form, the CDR3 reads TGTGCCAGTAGTATCGGACAGGGGGCGGCGGAGCAGTACTTC.

The V gene is TRBV2, the J gene TRBJ1-1; no definite D call. Trimming took 4 bases from V and 7 from J, leaving 10 bases between them. The CDR3 runs to 12 residues. The germline gives CDR1 SNHLY, CDR2 FYNNEI. CDR3 in DNA: TGTGCCAGCAGTGTGGGAGGGCTTGAAGCTTTCTTT. This codes for CASSVGGLEAFF.

The chain employs TRBV5-6 and TRBJ2-7; 8 nucleotides align to TRBD1. V dropped 3 bases and J dropped 2; count of bases not matched to a gene: 4. Per germline, CDR1 SGHDT and CDR2 YYEEEE. CDR3 length equals 14 residues. The CDR3 spells CASSSGTGPYEQYF. CDR3 in DNA: TGTGCCAGCAGCTCCGGGACAGGACCCTACGAGCAGTACTTC.

The chain links TRBV6-6 to TRBJ2-7; D is ambiguous. This CDR3 contains 13 residues. Germline V gene data show CDR1 as MNHNY and CDR2 as SVGAGI (reference sequence). Between the trimmed V and J ends, which lost 2 bases and 3 bases, there was a span of 8 bases. CDR3 in amino acids: CASSYAGLYEQYF. CDR3 coding DNA: TGTGCCAGCAGTTACGCAGGCCTCTACGAGCAGTACTTC.

This clone was counted a single time. The rearrangement joins TRBV9 to TRBJ2-3; 11 nucleotides agree with TRBD2. Germline V gives CDR1 SGDLS, CDR2 YYNGEE. This CDR3 has 15 residues. Losses at the gene ends were 0 bases for V and 6 bases for J; bases not matched to a gene: 3. The CDR3 here is CASSVVAGGRDTQYF. DNA for the CDR3: TGTGCCAGCAGCGTAGTAGCGGGAGGGCGGGATACGCAGTATTTT.